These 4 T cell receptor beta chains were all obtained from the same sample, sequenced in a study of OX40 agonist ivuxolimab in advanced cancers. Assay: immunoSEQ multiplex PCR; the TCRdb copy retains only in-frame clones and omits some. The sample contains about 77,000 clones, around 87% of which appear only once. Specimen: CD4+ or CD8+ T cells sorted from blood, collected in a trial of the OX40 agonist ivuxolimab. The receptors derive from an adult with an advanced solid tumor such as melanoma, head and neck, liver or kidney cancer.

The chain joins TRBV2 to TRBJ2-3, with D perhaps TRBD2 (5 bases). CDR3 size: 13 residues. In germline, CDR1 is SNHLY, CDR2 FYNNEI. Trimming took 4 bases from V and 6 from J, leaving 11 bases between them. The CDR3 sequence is CASSAPGEDTQYF. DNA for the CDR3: TGTGCCAGCAGTGCACCCGGGGAGGATACGCAGTATTTT.

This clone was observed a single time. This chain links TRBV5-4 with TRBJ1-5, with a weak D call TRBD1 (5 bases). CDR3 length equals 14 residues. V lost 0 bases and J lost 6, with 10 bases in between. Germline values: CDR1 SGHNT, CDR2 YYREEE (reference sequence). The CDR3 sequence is CASSLAGEGQPQHF. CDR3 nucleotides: TGTGCCAGCAGCTTGGCGGGGGAGGGTCAGCCCCAGCATTTT.

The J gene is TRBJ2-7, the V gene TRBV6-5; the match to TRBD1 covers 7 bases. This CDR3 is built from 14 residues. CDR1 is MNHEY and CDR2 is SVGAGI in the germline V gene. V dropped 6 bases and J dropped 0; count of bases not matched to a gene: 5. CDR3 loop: CASSRRDSSYEQYF. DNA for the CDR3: TGTGCCAGCAGCCGTCGGGACAGCTCCTACGAGCAGTACTTC.

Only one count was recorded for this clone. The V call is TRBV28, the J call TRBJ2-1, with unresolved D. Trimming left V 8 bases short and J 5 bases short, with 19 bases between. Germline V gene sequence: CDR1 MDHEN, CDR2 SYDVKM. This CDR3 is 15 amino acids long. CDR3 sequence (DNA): TGTGCCAGCCGTACCTGGCGGTACAGCGACAATGAGCAGTTCTTC. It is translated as CASRTWRYSDNEQFF.